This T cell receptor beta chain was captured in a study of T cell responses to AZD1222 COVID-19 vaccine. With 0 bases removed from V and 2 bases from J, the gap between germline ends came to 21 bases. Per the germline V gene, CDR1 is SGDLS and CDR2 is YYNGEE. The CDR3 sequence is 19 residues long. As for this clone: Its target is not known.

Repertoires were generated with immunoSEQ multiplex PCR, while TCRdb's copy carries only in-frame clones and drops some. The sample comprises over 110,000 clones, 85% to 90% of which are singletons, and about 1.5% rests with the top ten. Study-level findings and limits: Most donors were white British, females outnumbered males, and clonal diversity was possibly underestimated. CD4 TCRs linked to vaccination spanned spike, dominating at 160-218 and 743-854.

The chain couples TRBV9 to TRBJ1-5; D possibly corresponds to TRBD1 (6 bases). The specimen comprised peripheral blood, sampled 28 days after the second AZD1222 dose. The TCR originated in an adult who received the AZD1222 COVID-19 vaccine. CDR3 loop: CASSVGRQGRYLGNQPQHF. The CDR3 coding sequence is TGTGCCAGCAGCGTAGGTCGTCAGGGGAGGTATTTAGGCAATCAGCCCCAGCATTTT.